This paragraph covers one T cell receptor (beta chain) sequence. Per the germline V gene, CDR1 is LGHDT and CDR2 is YNNKEL (reference sequence). This CDR3 comprises 15 residues. V lost 3 bases, J lost 3 bases, and 2 bases stayed unmatched. The sample is drawn from a study of early T cells in non-severe SARS-CoV-2 infection. Individual cDNA molecules each received unique molecular identifiers attached to them. One entry per CDR3 protein, called by TCRdb with MiXCR from the 5' RACE reads. The sample holds around 59,000 distinct CDR3 sequences; 9.5% to 15% are singletons and the top ten take over 3%. The clonotype was recovered from an adult who was a healthcare worker with PCR-confirmed SARS-CoV-2 infection or an uninfected control (not recorded which). The chain uses TRBV3-1 and TRBJ1-1; 12 bases agree with TRBD1. The sample comprised whole blood. This CDR3 reads CASSQGQGADTEAFF. In nucleotides, the CDR3 is TGTGCCAGCAGCCAGGGACAGGGGGCGGACACTGAAGCTTTCTTT.